The 7 T cell receptor beta chains in this list originate from one sample, sequenced in a study of T cell responses to AZD1222 COVID-19 vaccine. TCRdb's table, derived via immunoSEQ multiplex PCR, lists solely in-frame clones and lacks some. Found here are about 100,000 clones, over 75% of them singletons; the top ten hold around 20%. Sequencing was performed on peripheral blood, taken on day 0 of AZD1222 vaccination. The receptors were gathered from an adult in good health.

The chain has TRBV5-6 and TRBJ2-5, with 8 bases matching TRBD1. Germline lookup yields CDR1 SGHDT and CDR2 YYEEEE. V lost 0 bases and J lost 5; bases outside the gene matches: 9. The CDR3 sequence is 16 residues long. CDR3 nucleotides: TGTGCCAGCAGCTTGGCTCAGGACAGGGCAGGGGAGACCCAGTACTTC. The encoded protein is CASSLAQDRAGETQYF.

The chain couples TRBV14 to TRBJ2-1; D is tentatively TRBD1 or TRBD2 (6 bases each). This CDR3 has 18 amino acids. V lost 3 bases, J lost 5 bases, and 23 bases lay in between. Germline V gene sequence: CDR1 SGHDN, CDR2 FVKESK. This CDR3 is CASSHPAWRGARNNEQFF. The CDR3 DNA reads TGTGCCAGCAGCCATCCCGCCTGGAGGGGGGCCAGAAACAATGAGCAGTTCTTC.

This clone was recorded once. This chain uses TRBV12-5 with TRBJ2-1; TRBD2 matches 13 bases. The V gene end was trimmed by 6 bases and the J gene end by 4 bases; junction bases not matched to a gene: 21. Germline CDR1 is LGHNT and CDR2 is FRNRAP. CDR3 length: 21 residues. The CDR3 sequence: CASGARPSLTSGGPTYNEQFF. The CDR3 bases are TGTGCTAGTGGGGCACGTCCCTCTCTGACTAGCGGGGGGCCAACATACAATGAGCAGTTCTTC.

This clone was observed a handful of times. The CDR3 loop reads CASTVGEELGYGYTF. The CDR3 region has the DNA TGTGCCAGCACCGTCGGGGAGGAGCTCGGCTATGGCTACACCTTC. The chain employs TRBV5-4 and TRBJ1-2; D gene ambiguous. V lost 6 bases and J 4 bases, leaving 19 bases between the germline ends. The CDR3 spans 15 residues. Germline CDR1 SGHNT, CDR2 YYREEE (reference sequence).

The chain combines TRBV12-3 or TRBV12-4 with TRBJ2-1, with 12 bases identical to TRBD2. V lost 8 bases, J lost 12 bases, and 8 bases stayed unmatched. This CDR3 contains 13 residues. In DNA, the CDR3 is TGTGCCAGCGCCTCTAGCGGGGGGGCCAGGCAGTTCTTC. Its protein product is CASASSGGARQFF.

This clone was seen only once. V usage is TRBV11-3 and J usage is TRBJ2-3; D possibly corresponds to TRBD2 (5 bases). The germline CDR1 and CDR2 sequences are SGHNT and YENEEA. V lost 1 base, J lost 3 bases, and 5 bases lay in between. The CDR3 runs 13 residues. CDR3 amino acids: CASSLGTTDTQYF. The CDR3 DNA reads TGTGCCAGCAGCTTAGGGACTACAGATACGCAGTATTTT.

In this sample, this clone turned up once. This rearrangement joins TRBV5-1 to TRBJ1-1; 7 bases match TRBD1. With 4 bases clipped from V and 10 bases from J, the junction kept 25 bases outside the gene matches. CDR3 length: 18 residues. Germline assignment: CDR1 SGHRS and CDR2 YFSETQ. CDR3: CASSVPQGPHDGVDRAFF. Here the CDR3 DNA reads TGCGCCAGCAGCGTGCCACAGGGGCCACATGATGGAGTGGATCGAGCTTTCTTT.